The 10 T cell receptor beta chains reported below all come from one sample, sequenced in a study of shared clonotypes between healthy human individuals (dated by TCRdb to 2020 to 2022). Library prep was done by the immunoSEQ multiplex PCR assay. TCRdb took this table from immuneACCESS and kept in-frame rearrangements with V and J called. Such tables lack part of the clones; where checked against another copy, unresolved V genes explain under half of the gap, and the rest is unexplained. In all, the sample holds millions of clones, and roughly 94% of those were seen once. The ten top clones hold about 1.1% of the sample. CD8 naive samples were CD45RO-negative cells positively selected for CCR7, giving a CD45RA+CCR7+ population that excluded TemRA cells. Sequenced input: naive CD8+ T cells sorted from blood. Reading the label with the study, this specimen's cell subset or site is: CD45RA+CCR7+. The receptors were sampled from a man between 18 and 29 years old in good health.

This chain connects TRBV7-9 to TRBJ1-1; perhaps TRBD1 as D (5 bases). The CDR3 runs to 15 residues. Looked up from germline, CDR1 is SEHNR and CDR2 is FQNEAQ (reference sequence). Between the trimmed V and J ends, which lost 3 bases and 5 bases, there was a span of 16 bases. Written as DNA, the CDR3 is TGTGCCAGCAGCTTGTCACGGGGGATATTAACTGAAGCTTTCTTT. It is translated as CASSLSRGILTEAFF.

The rearrangement uses TRBV6-5 and TRBJ1-1, with a tentative D call TRBD1 (5 bases). The CDR3 spans 13 residues. Trimming pared 6 bases from V and 4 bases from J, leaving 12 bases between. The germline V gene has CDR1 MNHEY and CDR2 SVGAGI. The CDR3 DNA follows: TGTGCCAGCAGGCAGGGTCGAGGCACTGAAGCTTTCTTT. Its translation: CASRQGRGTEAFF.

This clone was seen once. This sequence joins TRBV6-5 and TRBJ2-7, with D perhaps matching TRBD1 (6 bases). CDR3 size: 16 residues. Germline V gives CDR1 MNHEY, CDR2 SVGAGI. V was clipped by 0 bases and J by 2 bases, with 14 bases between them. This CDR3 reads CASSYSNGGLAYEQYF. The CDR3 nucleotides read TGTGCCAGCAGTTACTCGAATGGGGGCCTAGCCTACGAGCAGTACTTC.

This chain uses TRBV9 with TRBJ2-1, with D perhaps TRBD1 or TRBD2 (5 bases each). The CDR3 runs to 18 residues. Germline CDR1 SGDLS, CDR2 YYNGEE. V was shortened by 0 bases and J by 5 bases, with 21 bases between the two germline ends. CDR3 protein: CASSVGPLGAGKDNEQFF. In DNA form, the CDR3 reads TGTGCCAGCAGCGTAGGTCCGTTAGGGGCGGGTAAAGACAATGAGCAGTTCTTC.

CDR3 amino acids: CASSTPGPLLDTQYF. The DNA of the CDR3 is TGTGCCAGTAGTACACCGGGACCCCTTCTAGATACGCAGTATTTT. The genes are TRBV19 and TRBJ2-3, with D perhaps given as TRBD1 or TRBD2 (5 bases each). V lost 4 bases and J lost 5, with 16 bases in between. The CDR3 runs 15 residues. The germline V gene has CDR1 LNHDA and CDR2 SQIVND (reference sequence).

Here the CDR3 reads CASSSTGNGLETYEQYF. CDR3 sequence (DNA): TGTGCCAGCAGCTCTACAGGGAACGGTCTAGAAACCTACGAGCAGTACTTC. The chain joins TRBV7-9 to TRBJ2-7; a weak D match, TRBD1 (6 bases). There are 17 residues in the CDR3. CDR1 and CDR2 from the germline V gene are SEHNR and FQNEAQ (reference sequence). V dropped 4 bases and J dropped 2 bases, with 21 bases sitting between them.

This rearrangement joins TRBV28 to TRBJ1-1; D uncertain. Deletions cut 7 bases from V and 0 bases from J, with 12 bases between. The CDR3 covers 14 residues. Germline V gene sequence: CDR1 MDHEN, CDR2 SYDVKM. CDR3 bases: TGTGCCAGCACCCTAGGGAACATGAACACTGAAGCTTTCTTT. The encoded protein is CASTLGNMNTEAFF.

J is TRBJ1-2 and V is TRBV21-1. TRBV21-1 is termed a pseudogene. The CDR3 consists of 14 residues. CDR3 residues: CASTTKGGREGYTF. The CDR3 region has the DNA TGTGCCAGCACCACTAAGGGGGGAAGAGAAGGCTACACCTTC.

The chain links TRBV28 to TRBJ2-7; TRBD1 might be the D (5 bases). Germline loops: CDR1 MDHEN, CDR2 SYDVKM. V lost 6 bases and J 1 base, leaving 19 bases between the germline ends. The CDR3 has 16 residues. CDR3 sequence (DNA): TGTGCCAGCAGGCAAATCCCGGTGAGACAGTCCTACGAGCAGTACTTC. Translated: CASRQIPVRQSYEQYF.

The chain has TRBV21-1 and TRBJ2-7; no check of the table's D call, TRBD1, against the DNA was made. TRBV21-1 constitutes a pseudogene. This CDR3 comprises 12 residues. The CDR3: CASDRVSYEQYF. The CDR3 DNA reads TGTGCCAGTGACAGGGTATCCTACGAGCAGTACTTC.